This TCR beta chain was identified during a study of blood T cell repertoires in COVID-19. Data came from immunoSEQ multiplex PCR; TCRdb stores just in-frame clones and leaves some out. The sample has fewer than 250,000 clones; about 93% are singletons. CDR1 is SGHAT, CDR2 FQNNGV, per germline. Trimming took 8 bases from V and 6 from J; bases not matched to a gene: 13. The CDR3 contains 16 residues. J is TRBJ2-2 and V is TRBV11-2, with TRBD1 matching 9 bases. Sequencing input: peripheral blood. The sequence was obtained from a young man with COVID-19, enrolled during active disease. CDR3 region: CASGSTGGSGPGELFF. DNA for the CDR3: TGTGCCAGCGGCTCGACAGGGGGATCGGGACCCGGGGAGCTGTTTTTT. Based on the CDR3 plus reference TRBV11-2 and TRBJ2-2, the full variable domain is EAGVAQSPRYKIIEKRQSVAFWCNPISGHATLYWYQQILGQGPKLLIQFQNNGVVDDSQLPKDRFSAERLKGVDSTLKIQPAKLEDSAVYLCASGSTGGSGPGELFFGEGSRLTVL.